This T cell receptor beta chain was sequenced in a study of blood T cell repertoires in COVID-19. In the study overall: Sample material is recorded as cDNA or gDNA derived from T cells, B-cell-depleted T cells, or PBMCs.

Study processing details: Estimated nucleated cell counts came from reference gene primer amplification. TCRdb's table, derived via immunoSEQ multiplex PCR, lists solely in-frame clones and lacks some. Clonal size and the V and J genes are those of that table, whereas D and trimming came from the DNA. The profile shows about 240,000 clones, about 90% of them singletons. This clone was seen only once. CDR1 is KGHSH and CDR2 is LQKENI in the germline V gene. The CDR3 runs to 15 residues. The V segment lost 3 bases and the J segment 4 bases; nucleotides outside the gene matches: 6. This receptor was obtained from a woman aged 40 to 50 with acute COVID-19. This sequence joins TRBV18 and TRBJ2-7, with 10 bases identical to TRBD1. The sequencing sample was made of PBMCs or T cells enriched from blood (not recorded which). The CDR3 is CASSPGQGTGYEQYF. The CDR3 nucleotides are TGTGCCAGCTCACCGGGACAGGGGACGGGTTACGAGCAGTACTTC.